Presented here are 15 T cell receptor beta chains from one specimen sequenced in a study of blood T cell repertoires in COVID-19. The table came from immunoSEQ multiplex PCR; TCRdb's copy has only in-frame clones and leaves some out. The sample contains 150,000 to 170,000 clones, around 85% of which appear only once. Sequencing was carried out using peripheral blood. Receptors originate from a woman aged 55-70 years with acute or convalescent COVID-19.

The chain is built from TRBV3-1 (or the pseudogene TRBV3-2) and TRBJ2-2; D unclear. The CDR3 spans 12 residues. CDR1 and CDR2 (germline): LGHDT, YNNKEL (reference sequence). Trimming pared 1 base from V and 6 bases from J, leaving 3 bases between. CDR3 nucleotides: TGTGCCAGCAGCCAAGGGCCCGGGGAGCTGTTTTTT. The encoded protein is CASSQGPGELFF.

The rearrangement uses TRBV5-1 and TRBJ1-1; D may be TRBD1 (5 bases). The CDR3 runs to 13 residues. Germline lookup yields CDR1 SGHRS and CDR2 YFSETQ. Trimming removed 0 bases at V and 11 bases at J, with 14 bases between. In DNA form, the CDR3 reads TGCGCCAGCAGCTTGGACCAGGGTTGGTTTGCTTTCTTT. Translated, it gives CASSLDQGWFAFF.

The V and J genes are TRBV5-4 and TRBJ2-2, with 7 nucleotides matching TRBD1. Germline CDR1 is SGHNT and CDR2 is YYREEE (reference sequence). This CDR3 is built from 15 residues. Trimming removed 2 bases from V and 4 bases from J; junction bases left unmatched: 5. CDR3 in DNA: TGTGCCAGCAGCTTCAAGGGGGCGGGCACCGGGGAGCTGTTTTTT. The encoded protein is CASSFKGAGTGELFF.

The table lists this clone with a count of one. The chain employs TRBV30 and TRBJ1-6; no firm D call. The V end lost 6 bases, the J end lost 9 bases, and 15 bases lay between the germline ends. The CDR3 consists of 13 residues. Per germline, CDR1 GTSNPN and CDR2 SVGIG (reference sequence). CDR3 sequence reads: CACAFTPGSPLHF. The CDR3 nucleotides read TGTGCCTGCGCTTTTACCCCGGGTTCACCCCTCCACTTT.

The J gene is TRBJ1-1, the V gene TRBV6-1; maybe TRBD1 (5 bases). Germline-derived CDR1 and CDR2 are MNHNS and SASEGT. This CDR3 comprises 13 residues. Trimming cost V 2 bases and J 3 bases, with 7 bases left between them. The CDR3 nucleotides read TGTGCCAGCAGTGAAATAGGGGACACTGAAGCTTTCTTT. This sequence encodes CASSEIGDTEAFF.

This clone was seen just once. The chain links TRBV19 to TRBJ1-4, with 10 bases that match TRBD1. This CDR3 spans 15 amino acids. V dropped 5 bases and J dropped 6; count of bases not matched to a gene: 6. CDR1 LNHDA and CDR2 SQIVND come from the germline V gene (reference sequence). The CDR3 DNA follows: TGTGCCAGTAGTCCCTGGACAGGGGGGGATGAAAAACTGTTTTTT. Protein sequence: CASSPWTGGDEKLFF.

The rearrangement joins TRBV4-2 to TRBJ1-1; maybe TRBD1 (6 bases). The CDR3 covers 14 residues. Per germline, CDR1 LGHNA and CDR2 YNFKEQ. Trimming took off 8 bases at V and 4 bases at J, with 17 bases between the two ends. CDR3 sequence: CASGIQGSGTEAFF. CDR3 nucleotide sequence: TGTGCCAGCGGAATCCAGGGGTCGGGCACTGAAGCTTTCTTT.

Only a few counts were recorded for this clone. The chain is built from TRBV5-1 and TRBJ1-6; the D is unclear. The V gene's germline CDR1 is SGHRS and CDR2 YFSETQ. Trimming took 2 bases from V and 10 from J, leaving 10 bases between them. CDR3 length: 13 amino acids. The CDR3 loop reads CASSFDGDSPLHF. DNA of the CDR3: TGCGCCAGCAGCTTTGATGGAGACTCACCCCTCCACTTT.

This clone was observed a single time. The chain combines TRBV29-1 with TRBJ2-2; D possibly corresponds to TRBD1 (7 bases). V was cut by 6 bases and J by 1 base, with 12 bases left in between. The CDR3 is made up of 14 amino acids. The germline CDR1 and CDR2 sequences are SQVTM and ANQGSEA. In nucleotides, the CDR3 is TGCAGCGTGGAGGGACAGATGAACACCGGGGAGCTGTTTTTT. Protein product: CSVEGQMNTGELFF.

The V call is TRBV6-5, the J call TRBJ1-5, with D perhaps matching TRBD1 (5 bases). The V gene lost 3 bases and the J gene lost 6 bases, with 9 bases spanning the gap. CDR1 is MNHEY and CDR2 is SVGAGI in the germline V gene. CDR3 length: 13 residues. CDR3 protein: CASSYRGSQPQHF. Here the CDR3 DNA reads TGTGCCAGCAGTTATCGGGGGAGTCAGCCCCAGCATTTT.

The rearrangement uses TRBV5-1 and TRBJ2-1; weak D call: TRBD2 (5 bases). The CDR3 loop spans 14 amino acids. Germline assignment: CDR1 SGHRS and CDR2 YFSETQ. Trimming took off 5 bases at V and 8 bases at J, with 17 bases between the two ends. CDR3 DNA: TGCGCCAGCAGGTTAGGGAGTAGCTCGGATGAGCAGTTCTTC. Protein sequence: CASRLGSSSDEQFF.

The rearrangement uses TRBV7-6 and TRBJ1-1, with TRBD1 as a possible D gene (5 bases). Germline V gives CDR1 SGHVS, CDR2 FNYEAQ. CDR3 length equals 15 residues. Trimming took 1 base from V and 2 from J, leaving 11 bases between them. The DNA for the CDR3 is TGTGCCAGCAGCTTAGGGTCAGGGTCCAACACTGAAGCTTTCTTT. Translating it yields CASSLGSGSNTEAFF.

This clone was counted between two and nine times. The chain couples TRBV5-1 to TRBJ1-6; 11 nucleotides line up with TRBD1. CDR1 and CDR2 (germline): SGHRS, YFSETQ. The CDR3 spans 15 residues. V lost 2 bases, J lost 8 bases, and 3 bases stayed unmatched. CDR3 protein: CASSFTDRGHSPLHF. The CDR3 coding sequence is TGCGCCAGCAGCTTTACGGACAGGGGGCATTCACCCCTCCACTTT.

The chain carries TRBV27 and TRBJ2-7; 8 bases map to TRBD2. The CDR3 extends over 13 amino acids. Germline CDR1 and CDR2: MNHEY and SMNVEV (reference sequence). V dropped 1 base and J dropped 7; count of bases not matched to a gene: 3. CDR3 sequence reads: CASSLLGLGEQYF. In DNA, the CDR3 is TGTGCCAGCAGTTTATTGGGACTAGGGGAGCAGTACTTC.

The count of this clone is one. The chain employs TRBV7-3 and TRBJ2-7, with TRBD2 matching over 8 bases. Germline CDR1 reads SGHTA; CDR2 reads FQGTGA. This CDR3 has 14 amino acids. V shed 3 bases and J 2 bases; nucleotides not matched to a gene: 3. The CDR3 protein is CASSLTGGTYEQYF. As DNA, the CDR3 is TGTGCCAGCAGCTTGACGGGGGGGACCTACGAGCAGTACTTC.